The 23 T cell receptor beta chains presented below share a single source sample, sequenced in a study of T cells in Graves' hyperthyroidism and ophthalmopathy. Amplification targeted TCR beta CDR3 regions from RNA transcripts. A set of HTBI primers served as the primers for a first-round RT-PCR of the TCR CDR3. MiXCR, applied by TCRdb to the multiplex PCR reads, yields one record per CDR3 protein. This table has more than 300,000 distinct CDR3 sequences, approximately 14% appearing once. The sample consisted of blood. Receptors were obtained from a woman in her twenties or thirties with Graves' ophthalmopathy.

This clonotype was seen repeatedly, ten times or more. V gene TRBV10-1 combines with J gene TRBJ2-3, with D possibly TRBD1 on 6 matching bases. From germline, CDR1 is WNHNN and CDR2 SYGVQD (reference sequence). V lost 5 bases, J lost 3 bases, and 18 bases lay in between. CDR3 length equals 16 residues. CDR3: CASSPTDSGRTDTQYF. In DNA form, the CDR3 reads TGCGCCAGCAGTCCCACGGACAGCGGCAGGACAGATACGCAGTATTTT.

Ten or more counts support this clonotype. V gene TRBV6-1 combines with J gene TRBJ1-3; possible D gene TRBD1, 5 bases. With 5 bases removed from V and 4 bases from J, the gap between germline ends came to 9 bases. Germline CDR1 reads MNHNS; CDR2 reads SASEGT. The length of the CDR3 is 13 residues. The DNA for the CDR3 is TGTGCCAGCAGTTGGGCAGGGGGAAACACCATATATTTT. Translated: CASSWAGGNTIYF.

This clonotype appeared many times. V usage is TRBV3-1 and J usage is TRBJ2-5; TRBD2 might be the D (6 bases). CDR3 length: 13 amino acids. V shed 5 bases and J shed 1 base, with 8 bases lying between them. The germline V gene encodes CDR1 LGHDT and CDR2 YNNKEL (reference sequence). The CDR3 DNA follows: TGTGCCAGCAGCACGGAGGGCCAAGAGACCCAGTACTTC. Protein: CASSTEGQETQYF.

This chain links TRBV29-1 with TRBJ1-6; 7 bases are a match to TRBD1. Germline-derived CDR1 and CDR2 are SQVTM and ANQGSEA. CDR3 length: 13 amino acids. Trimming took 6 bases from V and 6 from J; bases not matched to a gene: 5. The CDR3 DNA follows: TGCAGCGTACGACAGGGAGGTAATTCACCCCTCCACTTT. Its protein is CSVRQGGNSPLHF.

This clonotype was observed many times. V usage is TRBV18 and J usage is TRBJ2-1; 12 bases agree with TRBD1. CDR1 and CDR2 from the germline V gene are KGHSH and LQKENI. V dropped 6 bases and J dropped 0; count of bases not matched to a gene: 15. This CDR3 region has 20 residues. Here the CDR3 reads CASSRSGTGGRYSSYNEQFF. CDR3 nucleotides: TGTGCCAGCTCGCGCTCGGGGACAGGGGGCAGGTACTCCTCCTACAATGAGCAGTTCTTC.

This clonotype was counted at least ten times. V usage is TRBV20-1 and J usage is TRBJ1-1; possible D gene TRBD1, 6 bases. The V end lost 3 bases, the J end lost 6 bases, and 14 bases lay between the germline ends. CDR3 length: 13 residues. Per the germline V gene, CDR1 is DFQATT and CDR2 is SNEGSKA (reference sequence). As DNA, the CDR3 is TGCAGTGCTAGCCCCGGACAGCCTTCTGAAGCTTTCTTT. Its protein product is CSASPGQPSEAFF.

This clonotype was detected only a few times. Written as DNA, the CDR3 is TGTGCCAGCAGTGGTTCGACAGGGTTCGGCAACTATGGCTACACCTTC. Protein product: CASSGSTGFGNYGYTF. The chain has TRBV2 and TRBJ1-2, with 7 bases aligning to TRBD1. This CDR3 comprises 16 residues. Germline V CDR1 and CDR2: SNHLY, FYNNEI. The trim removed 4 bases at V and 2 bases at J, leaving 10 bases unmatched.

This clonotype was seen ten or more times. This sequence joins TRBV7-3 and TRBJ2-3; TRBD2 matches 8 bases. This CDR3 region has 15 residues. Trimming took 2 bases from V and 6 from J; bases not matched to a gene: 7. CDR1 is SGHTA and CDR2 is FQGTGA in the germline V gene. CDR3 sequence (DNA): TGTGCCAGCAGCTTAGCAGCGGGGGCGCCGGATACGCAGTATTTT. As protein: CASSLAAGAPDTQYF.

At least ten counts were recorded for this clonotype. The chain links TRBV7-3 to TRBJ1-2, with unresolved D. The CDR3 sequence is 13 residues long. Germline CDR1 is SGHTA and CDR2 is FQGTGA. Trimming left V 1 base short and J 8 bases short, with 11 bases between. Here the CDR3 reads CASSLIDGGGYTF. The CDR3 DNA sequence: TGTGCCAGCAGCTTAATAGACGGCGGGGGCTACACCTTC.

This clonotype was recorded many times. This rearrangement joins TRBV27 to TRBJ2-3; TRBD1 might be the D (5 bases). The V and J ends lost 6 bases and 4 bases respectively, with 14 bases between them. Per germline, CDR1 MNHEY and CDR2 SMNVEV (reference sequence). The CDR3 runs to 14 residues. The CDR3 loop is CASRIQVRSDTQYF. In DNA, the CDR3 is TGTGCCAGCAGAATACAGGTTCGGTCAGATACGCAGTATTTT.

The chain recombines TRBV27 with TRBJ2-7; the D gene is possibly TRBD2 (5 bases). The CDR3 is made up of 13 amino acids. Trimming cost V 2 bases and J 4 bases, with 9 bases left between them. The V gene's germline CDR1 is MNHEY and CDR2 SMNVEV (reference sequence). CDR3 sequence (DNA): TGTGCCAGCAGTTTAGGGTGGGAGTACGAGCAGTACTTC. Translation gives CASSLGWEYEQYF.

This clonotype was seen at least ten times. The V gene is TRBV18, the J gene TRBJ2-7; no clear D. In germline, CDR1 is KGHSH, CDR2 LQKENI. This CDR3 is 14 amino acids long. Trimming took 3 bases from V and 6 from J, leaving 15 bases between them. The CDR3 reads CASSPYEFPGEQYF. DNA for the CDR3: TGTGCCAGCTCACCCTATGAGTTTCCGGGCGAGCAGTACTTC.

This clonotype has at least ten counts. The chain links TRBV2 to TRBJ1-1; 8 positions agree with TRBD1. V shed 7 bases and J 2 bases; nucleotides not matched to a gene: 15. The V gene's germline CDR1 is SNHLY and CDR2 FYNNEI. The CDR3 is 17 residues long. CDR3 sequence reads: CASTMGPTGVINTEAFF. The CDR3 coding sequence is TGTGCCAGCACGATGGGTCCGACAGGGGTGATTAACACTGAAGCTTTCTTT.

This clonotype was observed many times. The rearrangement joins TRBV30 to TRBJ2-3; D is unresolved. The CDR3 sequence is 13 residues long. The V and J ends lost 0 bases and 2 bases respectively, with 6 bases between them. Germline CDR1 reads GTSNPN; CDR2 reads SVGIG (reference sequence). The CDR3 is CAWSVSATDTQYF. The CDR3 coding sequence is TGTGCCTGGAGTGTGTCCGCCACAGATACGCAGTATTTT.

Of note for this clonotype: This may stem from a read error, because a much larger clone lies one nucleotide away. V usage is TRBV20-1 and J usage is TRBJ2-7, with D possibly matching TRBD2 (6 bases). Per the germline V gene, CDR1 is DFQATT and CDR2 is SNEGSKA (reference sequence). The V end lost 3 bases, the J end lost 3 bases, and 15 bases lay between the germline ends. This CDR3 spans 14 amino acids. In DNA, the CDR3 is TGCAGTGCTAGTGGGGACGGGAGTAACTACGAGCAGTACTTC. Protein product: CSASGDGSNYEQYF.

This clonotype came up a few times. This sequence joins TRBV5-6 and TRBJ2-1, with D uncertain. V lost 4 bases to trimming and J lost 0 bases, with 14 bases between them. Germline V gene lookup returns CDR1 SGHDT and CDR2 YYEEEE. This CDR3 contains 16 residues. DNA of the CDR3: TGTGCCAGCAGCCCATACCCCGTGAACTCCTACAATGAGCAGTTCTTC. Translation gives CASSPYPVNSYNEQFF.

In DNA, the CDR3 is TGCGCCACCCGCGTTAACGGACAGGGGGCAGATGGCTACACCTTC. This translates into CATRVNGQGADGYTF. The V gene is TRBV10-2, the J gene TRBJ1-2; 11 bases are a match to TRBD1. The J segment lost 6 bases and the V segment lost 10 bases, leaving 13 bases of the junction unmatched. This CDR3 has 15 amino acids. From germline, CDR1 is WSHSY and CDR2 SAAADI.

On this clonotype: A much larger clone differs by one base, so this may be a read error. This sequence joins TRBV24-1 and TRBJ2-1; 9 nucleotides align to TRBD2. The CDR3 covers 16 residues. V gave up 1 base and J gave up 10 bases; unmatched junction bases: 10. Germline CDR1 KGHDR, CDR2 SFDVKD. CDR3 residues: CATSDFSLAGRGEQFF. The CDR3 bases are TGTGCCACCAGTGATTTCAGTCTAGCGGGGCGGGGCGAGCAGTTCTTC.

In this sample, this clonotype turned up many times. The V and J genes are TRBV6-1 and TRBJ2-2, with 11 bases aligning to TRBD2. The CDR3 has 15 residues. V dropped 5 bases and J dropped 5; count of bases not matched to a gene: 4. Germline V gives CDR1 MNHNS, CDR2 SASEGT. CDR3 DNA sequence: TGTGCCAGCAGTATGACTAGCGGGGTAACCGGGGAGCTGTTTTTT. The encoded protein is CASSMTSGVTGELFF.

The table lists this clonotype with many counts. The chain couples TRBV20-1 to TRBJ1-1, with 8 bases aligning to TRBD1. Per the germline V gene, CDR1 is DFQATT and CDR2 is SNEGSKA (reference sequence). The CDR3 has 14 residues. With V trimmed by 5 bases and J by 5 bases, 10 bases remained unmatched. This CDR3 is CSAESGTGITEAFF. The CDR3 DNA follows: TGCAGTGCTGAGTCAGGGACAGGTATTACTGAAGCTTTCTTT.

This clonotype was seen repeatedly, ten times or more. This chain connects TRBV6-1 to TRBJ1-1; 7 bases match TRBD1. CDR3 length: 17 amino acids. Germline values: CDR1 MNHNS, CDR2 SASEGT. The V gene end was trimmed by 7 bases and the J gene end by 1 base; junction bases not matched to a gene: 15. The CDR3 spells CASKGRPKTGKNTEAFF. CDR3 in DNA: TGTGCCAGCAAAGGTCGTCCCAAGACAGGGAAGAACACTGAAGCTTTCTTT.

This clonotype appeared many times. This chain links TRBV24-1 with TRBJ2-2, with a weak D call TRBD1 (7 bases). Germline CDR1 KGHDR, CDR2 SFDVKD. Trimming shortened V by 1 base and J by 2 bases, and 16 bases separated the two germline ends. This CDR3 has 18 residues. Written as DNA, the CDR3 is TGTGCCACCAGTGATTTCGGAGGGACAGATTTCAACACCGGGGAGCTGTTTTTT. It yields the protein CATSDFGGTDFNTGELFF.

This clonotype appeared many times. V is TRBV20-1 and J is TRBJ2-7; 8 bases agree with TRBD1. Trimming removed 3 bases from V and 2 bases from J; junction bases left unmatched: 6. The CDR3 is 14 residues long. Germline-derived CDR1 and CDR2 are DFQATT and SNEGSKA (reference sequence). CDR3 DNA: TGCAGTGCTAGGGTACCGGGACAGGCCTACGAGCAGTACTTC. As protein: CSARVPGQAYEQYF.